Sequencing of this TCR beta chain was carried out in a study of identical twins. This clonotype has a handful of counts. V was clipped by 7 bases and J by 7 bases, with 14 bases between them. Looked up from germline, CDR1 is MNHEY and CDR2 is SVGEGT. CDR3 length: 14 amino acids. TCRdb re-called the 5' RACE reads with MiXCR, one entry per CDR3 protein. In the table there are a few hundred thousand distinct CDR3 sequences, about 24% of which are singletons. These data were also reused for a study on T cells expressing NK-cell markers.

The source material was CD4+ T cells sorted from blood. This receptor was identified in a woman younger than 30 in good health. The chain links TRBV6-2 or TRBV6-3 to TRBJ1-6; D perhaps matches TRBD1 (5 bases). The CDR3 DNA reads TGTGCCAGCAACCTCCGCAGGGACAATTCACCCCTCCACTTT. This codes for CASNLRRDNSPLHF.